The present entry profiles one T cell receptor (beta chain) with its context. Its antigen is still unknown. The data were taken from a study of T cell responses to AZD1222 COVID-19 vaccine. TCRdb's copy holds only in-frame clones and misses some; the assay was immunoSEQ multiplex PCR. The table lists 95,000 to 150,000 clones, roughly nine tenths of them singletons, with over 1.5% in the top ten. The CDR3 sequence is 14 residues long. The V and J ends lost 0 bases and 3 bases respectively, with 8 bases between them. Looked up from germline, CDR1 is LNHDA and CDR2 is SQIVND (reference sequence). Findings of the study overall: Baseline antibody screening turned up just a handful of seropositive AZD1222 recipients.

The sequence was collected from an adult in good health. This chain joins TRBV19 and TRBJ1-1, with a weak D call TRBD1 (6 bases). The sample here was peripheral blood, taken on day 0 of AZD1222 vaccination. CDR3 residues: CASSIEHRDTEAFF. CDR3 bases: TGTGCCAGTAGTATAGAACACAGGGACACTGAAGCTTTCTTT.